The TCR beta chain described here comes from a study of CD8+CD57+ T cells in acquired aplastic anemia. The sample holds a few counts of this clonotype. Its cognate antigen is unknown. Investigators profiled TCR beta VDJ and CDR3 from genomic DNA template. TCRdb called the reads again in MiXCR, with one record for every CDR3 protein. The data contain some 220,000 distinct CDR3 sequences, almost 35% of them singletons. Findings and caveats of the study: Patients did not significantly differ from controls in CD8+ Simpson's diversity.

The receptor comes from a human donor in good health, serving as a control. The sequenced sample was sorted CD4+, CD8+, or CD8+CD57+ T cells (not recorded which) from PBMCs.

Here the CDR3 DNA reads TGTGCCAGCAGCCGGGTGGGGGGTTCTTCCTCCTACGAGCAGTACTTC. It translates to CASSRVGGSSSYEQYF. This chain links TRBV11-2 with TRBJ2-7; possibly TRBD2 for D (6 bases). CDR1 and CDR2 (germline): SGHAT, FQNNGV. The CDR3 is 16 amino acids. The V gene lost 5 bases and the J gene lost 0 bases, with 17 bases spanning the gap.